The clone carrying this T cell receptor beta chain has a count of ten or more. The data stem from a study of Graves' ophthalmopathy and Graves' hyperthyroidism. Germline V gene sequence: CDR1 MDHEN, CDR2 SYDVKM. Trimming stripped 2 bases from V and 7 bases from J, with 12 bases between. There are 13 residues in the CDR3. Amplified TCR beta CDR3 regions were obtained using RNA transcripts as template. Following a first-round RT-PCR that used HTBI primers, a second-round multiplex PCR was carried out. TCRdb re-called the multiplex PCR reads with MiXCR, one entry per CDR3 protein. The profile covers 150,000 to 200,000 distinct CDR3 sequences, with around 39% appearing a single time and less than 9.5% taken by the ten largest.

Sequenced: peripheral blood. This TCR came from a man aged 30 to 45 with Graves' ophthalmopathy. V and J are TRBV28 and TRBJ2-7, with D tentatively TRBD2 (5 bases). CDR3 sequence reads: CASSLPEKREQYF. CDR3 nucleotides: TGTGCCAGCAGTTTACCTGAAAAGCGGGAGCAGTACTTC.